What follows are 15 T cell receptor beta chains derived from one specimen sequenced in a study of human T cells and chemical hapten exposure. TCRdb itself ran the RACE reads through MiXCR, one entry per CDR3 protein. This sample carries around 60,000 distinct CDR3 sequences, 6.5% to 8.5% of them seen once, and the ten largest clones take 1.6%. Time point reported: pre-sensitization, week 0. Treatment indicated: therapeutic diphenylcyclopropenone sensitization with weekly scalp DPC. The sequencing here drew on whole blood, taken in connection with sensitization to the hapten diphenylcyclopropenone (DPC). These receptors came from a woman in her 30s with alopecia areata. Some clones in this sample may be carry-over from other donors' samples.

This clonotype showed up many times. The chain joins TRBV12-3 or TRBV12-4 to TRBJ2-1; the D call may be TRBD1 or TRBD2 (6 bases each). This CDR3 has 13 amino acids. The V and J ends lost 1 base and 7 bases respectively, with 8 bases between them. CDR3 amino acids: CASSLEGGNEQFF. The CDR3 nucleotides are TGTGCCAGCAGTTTAGAAGGGGGGAATGAGCAGTTCTTC.

The chain couples TRBV6-5 to TRBJ2-2; D gene ambiguous. CDR1 and CDR2 from the germline V gene are MNHEY and SVGAGI. With 8 bases removed from V and 5 bases from J, the gap between germline ends came to 9 bases. The CDR3 spans 12 residues. The CDR3 DNA reads TGTGCCAGCTCCGACCCTACCGGGGAGCTGTTTTTT. The encoded protein is CASSDPTGELFF.

This clonotype appeared once. A clone one base away is much larger, so this may be a read error. The chain recombines TRBV20-1 with TRBJ2-7; no reliable D call. This CDR3 comprises 14 residues. Trimming stripped 8 bases from V and 0 bases from J, with 17 bases between. The germline CDR1 and CDR2 sequences are DFQATT and SNEGSKA (reference sequence). This CDR3 reads CSTNQDRGSYEQYF. The CDR3 coding sequence is TGCAGTACCAACCAAGACCGAGGCTCCTACGAGCAGTACTTC.

This clonotype has just a few counts. This rearrangement joins TRBV19 to TRBJ1-1; D uncertain. V lost 3 bases, J lost 1 base, and 9 bases lay in between. From germline, CDR1 is LNHDA and CDR2 SQIVND (reference sequence). There are 14 residues in the CDR3. This chain's CDR3 is CASSIFDKNTEAFF. CDR3 DNA: TGTGCCAGTAGTATCTTCGACAAGAACACTGAAGCTTTCTTT.

This clonotype was seen at least ten times. The gene calls are TRBV6-6 and TRBJ1-5; D is ambiguous. The CDR3 runs 12 residues. Looked up from germline, CDR1 is MNHNY and CDR2 is SVGAGI (reference sequence). Trimming shortened V by 8 bases and J by 6 bases, and 11 bases separated the two germline ends. CDR3 in amino acids: CASFAGIQPQHF. For the CDR3, the DNA is TGTGCCAGCTTTGCGGGCATTCAGCCCCAGCATTTT.

This clonotype has more than one count but fewer than ten. This chain links TRBV11-2 with TRBJ2-7; D is possibly TRBD2 (6 bases). With 6 bases removed from V and 5 bases from J, the gap between germline ends came to 20 bases. The CDR3 extends over 15 amino acids. Per the germline V gene, CDR1 is SGHAT and CDR2 is FQNNGV. The chain's CDR3 is CASSRPGTSFHEQYF. CDR3 bases: TGTGCCAGCAGTAGACCGGGTACTAGCTTTCACGAGCAGTACTTC. Filled out from reference TRBV11-2 and TRBJ2-7, the complete variable domain reads EAGVAQSPRYKIIEKRQSVAFWCNPISGHATLYWYQQILGQGPKLLIQFQNNGVVDDSQLPKDRFSAERLKGVDSTLKIQPAKLEDSAVYLCASSRPGTSFHEQYFGPGTRLTVT.

This clonotype was seen a few times. The chain is built from TRBV29-1 and TRBJ1-1, with 7 bases lining up with TRBD1. V trimming: 6 bases; J trimming: 0 bases; junction bases outside the gene matches: 10. This CDR3 has 15 residues. From germline, CDR1 is SQVTM and CDR2 ANQGSEA. The CDR3 spells CSVGDSRLLNTEAFF. The CDR3 DNA follows: TGCAGCGTGGGGGACAGCAGACTCCTGAACACTGAAGCTTTCTTT.

This clonotype was counted many times. V usage is TRBV6-5 and J usage is TRBJ1-4, with 7 nucleotides matching TRBD1. CDR3 length: 16 residues. After removal of 5 bases from V and 3 bases from J, the junction contained 9 bases not matched to a gene. CDR1 and CDR2 from the germline V gene are MNHEY and SVGAGI. CDR3 region: CASSKQGSRANEKLFF. The CDR3 bases are TGTGCCAGCAGTAAACAGGGGAGCAGGGCTAATGAAAAACTGTTTTTT.

This clonotype was detected ten times or more. This chain joins TRBV12-3 or TRBV12-4 and TRBJ2-1, with D tentatively TRBD1 or TRBD2 (5 bases each). The CDR3 is 18 amino acids. With 2 bases removed from V and 5 bases from J, the gap between germline ends came to 22 bases. In nucleotides, the CDR3 is TGTGCCAGCAGTTTACTTCTTGGGGGTCGTCGGAGAAACAATGAGCAGTTCTTC. Translating gives CASSLLLGGRRRNNEQFF.

In its sample, this clonotype was seen many times. The chain couples TRBV12-3 or TRBV12-4 to TRBJ2-7, with 8 bases lining up with TRBD1. The V gene end was trimmed by 6 bases and the J gene end by 6 bases; junction bases not matched to a gene: 10. The CDR3 has 14 amino acids. The CDR3 DNA sequence: TGTGCCAGCAGAGGACAGGGATTGATGGGCGAGCAGTACTTC. It specifies CASRGQGLMGEQYF.

This clonotype occurred a few times. V and J are TRBV5-1 and TRBJ1-2; D is unresolved. The CDR3 has 15 residues. V was trimmed by 0 bases and J by 4 bases, leaving 13 bases between them. Germline loops: CDR1 SGHRS, CDR2 YFSETQ. CDR3 amino acids: CASSLESRHSYGYTF. CDR3 nucleotides: TGCGCCAGCAGCTTGGAATCTCGACATAGCTATGGCTACACCTTC. Using reference TRBV5-1 and TRBJ1-2 for the parts outside the CDR3, the full variable domain is KAGVTQTPRYLIKTRGQQVTLSCSPISGHRSVSWYQQTPGQGLQFLFEYFSETQRNKGNFPGRFSGRQFSNSRSEMNVSTLELGDSALYLCASSLESRHSYGYTFGSGTRLTVV.

This clonotype occurred many times. The V gene is TRBV27, the J gene TRBJ1-1; maybe TRBD1 (5 bases). V was trimmed by 6 bases and J by 11 bases, leaving 16 bases between them. The CDR3 has 12 amino acids. CDR1 MNHEY and CDR2 SMNVEV come from the germline V gene (reference sequence). Written as DNA, the CDR3 is TGTGCCAGCAGCCCCTTGAGGGGTACGGCTTTCTTT. It specifies CASSPLRGTAFF.

This clonotype showed up many times. In DNA form, the CDR3 reads TGTGCCAGCAGCCAGAGACAGGGGACCTACGAGCAGTACTTC. This gives the protein CASSQRQGTYEQYF. The chain joins TRBV3-1 to TRBJ2-7, with TRBD1 matching over 8 bases. CDR1 is LGHDT and CDR2 is YNNKEL in the germline V gene (reference sequence). Losses at the gene ends were 3 bases for V and 2 bases for J; bases not matched to a gene: 3. The CDR3 loop spans 14 amino acids.

In this sample, this clonotype turned up many times. The CDR3 DNA is TGTGCCAGCAGCTCCTCCGGAGGCTACACCTTC. Protein product: CASSSSGGYTF. V and J are TRBV7-9 and TRBJ1-2; D not resolved. The germline gives CDR1 SEHNR, CDR2 FQNEAQ (reference sequence). The CDR3 consists of 11 residues. V shed 4 bases and J shed 8 bases, with 8 bases lying between them.

There are a few counts of this clonotype. V and J are TRBV29-1 and TRBJ1-1, with D unclear. The germline CDR1 and CDR2 sequences are SQVTM and ANQGSEA. This CDR3 spans 11 amino acids. Deletions cut 4 bases from V and 3 bases from J, with 6 bases between. CDR3 loop: CSVVSYTEAFF. CDR3 sequence (DNA): TGCAGCGTTGTATCGTACACTGAAGCTTTCTTT.